This is a list of T cell receptor beta chains from one sample in a study of shared clonotypes between healthy human individuals. The data were produced by immunoSEQ multiplex PCR, yet TCRdb's version contains in-frame clones alone and is incomplete. Among 1 million to 1.3 million clones listed, around three quarters were seen once. Sequences were obtained from memory CD4+ T cells from PBMCs. These receptors all come from a man aged 18 to 29 in good health. Some clones in this sample may be carry-over from other donors' samples. CDR3s include the opening cysteine and the closing phenylalanine or tryptophan. The D gene is left open where the match is weak. Not every row has a clone size; where given, it reads once, few, many or a size class.

clone_size j_call v_call d_call cdr3_aa cdr3_nt
- TRBJ1-5 TRBV28 TRBD1 CASSLGQGHQPQHF TGTGCCAGCAGTCTCGGACAGGGACATCAGCCCCAGCATTTT
- TRBJ2-7 TRBV7-9 - CASSLGLYYEQYF TGTGCCAGCAGCTTAGGGCTATACTACGAGCAGTACTTC
- TRBJ1-1 TRBV27 TRBD1 CASSLYRTGQGTEAFF TGTGCCAGCAGTTTATACCGGACAGGGCAGGGCACTGAAGCTTTCTTT
- TRBJ2-1 TRBV7-2 - CASSRDYNEQFF TGTGCCAGCAGCCGCGACTACAATGAGCAGTTCTTC
- TRBJ2-1 TRBV6-5 TRBD2 CASSYSREGREQFF TGTGCCAGCAGTTACTCTCGGGAGGGTCGAGAGCAGTTCTTC
- TRBJ1-3 TRBV7-2 TRBD1 CASSLQQGARGNTIYF TGTGCCAGCAGCTTACAACAGGGGGCGCGTGGAAACACCATATATTTT
once TRBJ2-3 TRBV4-1 - CASSPPRRGAGTDTQYF TGCGCCAGCAGCCCCCCTCGGAGGGGAGCGGGCACAGATACGCAGTATTTT
- TRBJ1-4 TRBV15 - CATSRDNREKLFF TGTGCCACCAGCAGAGATAATCGGGAAAAACTGTTTTTT
once TRBJ2-1 TRBV5-1 TRBD2 CASSSIQAGTSGRVDEQFF TGCGCCAGCAGCTCTATTCAAGCCGGGACTAGCGGGAGGGTGGATGAGCAGTTCTTC
many TRBJ1-4 TRBV7-9 TRBD1 CASSLDGTATNEKLFF TGTGCCAGCAGCTTAGACGGGACAGCAACTAATGAAAAACTGTTTTTT
- TRBJ1-1 TRBV2 - CASMILRRNTEAFF TGTGCCAGCATGATACTACGGAGGAACACTGAAGCTTTCTTT
- TRBJ2-7 TRBV5-1 - CASSFDPGSYEQYF TGCGCCAGCAGCTTCGATCCGGGGTCCTACGAGCAGTACTTC
once TRBJ2-7 TRBV7-2 - CASSLKSSRSEQYF TGTGCCAGCAGCTTAAAGTCCTCTCGTTCCGAGCAGTACTTC
- TRBJ2-5 TRBV29-1 TRBD2 CSVVLAVQETQYF TGCAGCGTTGTGCTAGCGGTCCAAGAGACCCAGTACTTC
- TRBJ1-2 TRBV28 - CASSLSQIRSVIDYTF TGTGCCAGCAGTTTATCCCAAATTAGGTCCGTCATAGACTACACCTTC
- TRBJ2-4 TRBV7-2 - CASSLLPGGLAKNIQYF TGTGCCAGCAGCTTACTTCCTGGCGGGTTAGCCAAAAACATTCAGTACTTC
- TRBJ1-1 TRBV7-9 - CASSSQSGDTEAFF TGTGCCAGCAGCTCCCAGAGCGGGGACACTGAAGCTTTCTTT
- TRBJ1-2 TRBV28 TRBD1 CASRTGTGGPYGYTF TGTGCCAGCAGAACCGGGACAGGGGGGCCCTATGGCTACACCTTC
- TRBJ2-4 TRBV6-5 TRBD2 CASSYSISGIKNIQYF TGTGCCAGCAGTTACTCGATTAGCGGGATCAAAAACATTCAGTACTTC
- TRBJ2-3 TRBV11-2 - CASSLTRGTDTQYF TGTGCCAGCAGCTTAACTAGGGGTACAGATACGCAGTATTTT
once TRBJ1-5 TRBV28 - CAIRGLDNQPQHF TGTGCGATACGGGGGTTAGACAATCAGCCCCAGCATTTT
- TRBJ2-1 TRBV11-2 - CASRRRDIYNEQFF TGTGCCAGCAGGCGGCGGGACATCTACAATGAGCAGTTCTTC
- TRBJ2-1 TRBV4-3 TRBD2 CASSQEGLAGGEEQFF TGCGCCAGCAGCCAAGAGGGTCTAGCGGGAGGGGAAGAGCAGTTCTTC
- TRBJ1-1 TRBV18 - CASSLTDGNTEAFF TGTGCCAGCTCACTTACCGACGGGAACACTGAAGCTTTCTTT
once TRBJ1-1 TRBV30 - CAWSGGGPGLEAFF TGTGCCTGGAGTGGCGGGGGGCCAGGGCTTGAAGCTTTCTTT
- TRBJ2-1 TRBV5-1 TRBD2 CASSLGLAGVFDEQFF TGCGCCAGCAGCTTGGGACTAGCGGGAGTATTTGATGAGCAGTTCTTC
- TRBJ2-2 TRBV5-4 TRBD1 CASSLGFGTGSNTGELFF TGTGCCAGCAGCTTGGGGTTCGGGACAGGATCGAACACCGGGGAGCTGTTTTTT
- TRBJ2-7 TRBV20-1 - CSASRSDEQYF TGCAGTGCTAGTCGGAGTGACGAGCAGTACTTC
few TRBJ2-5 TRBV6-5 - CASSYREGTETQYF TGTGCCAGCAGTTACCGAGAGGGCACAGAGACCCAGTACTTC
- TRBJ1-1 TRBV6-1 - CASRYTEAFF TGTGCCAGCAGATACACTGAAGCTTTCTTT
- TRBJ2-1 TRBV4-1 - CASSQRPRVDEQFF TGCGCCAGCAGCCAGCGACCTAGGGTGGATGAGCAGTTCTTC
- TRBJ2-7 TRBV7-2 - CATLLYGTYEQYF TGTGCCACCCTGTTATACGGGACCTACGAGCAGTACTTC
- TRBJ1-1 TRBV5-4 - CASMVSGNTEAFF TGTGCCAGCATGGTTTCAGGGAACACTGAAGCTTTCTTT
- TRBJ2-7 TRBV28 - CASSPPLGPTYEQYF TGTGCCAGCAGTCCCCCTTTGGGCCCAACCTACGAGCAGTACTTC
- TRBJ2-6 TRBV7-2 - CASSWRGMGSGANVLTF TGTGCCAGCAGCTGGAGAGGGATGGGCTCTGGGGCCAACGTCCTGACTTTC
- TRBJ2-5 TRBV11-2 TRBD1 CASSLDPGQGGWETQYF TGTGCCAGCAGCTTAGATCCCGGACAGGGTGGGTGGGAGACCCAGTACTTC
many TRBJ1-2 TRBV9 - CASSSFGGYTF TGTGCCAGCAGCAGCTTCGGCGGCTACACCTTC
few TRBJ2-3 TRBV5-8 - CASSLGRSTDTQYF TGTGCCAGCAGCTTAGGACGGAGCACAGATACGCAGTATTTT
- TRBJ1-1 TRBV5-1 - CASSLFGMNTEAFF TGCGCCAGCAGCTTGTTCGGGATGAACACTGAAGCTTTCTTT
- TRBJ1-2 TRBV5-6 TRBD1 CASSRDRARYGYTF TGTGCCAGCAGCCGGGACAGGGCACGATATGGCTACACCTTC
few TRBJ2-7 TRBV6-5 - CASREDAEGYEQYF TGTGCCAGCAGGGAAGACGCCGAGGGATACGAGCAGTACTTC
- TRBJ2-7 TRBV6-5 - CASRFTGRSYEQYF TGTGCCAGCAGATTCACAGGGCGCTCCTACGAGCAGTACTTC
few TRBJ1-1 TRBV30 - CAWKEEGTEAFF TGTGCCTGGAAGGAGGAGGGCACTGAAGCTTTCTTT
once TRBJ1-2 TRBV18 - CASSPPGYFDGYTF TGTGCCAGCTCACCCCCAGGGTATTTTGATGGCTACACCTTC
- TRBJ2-2 TRBV7-3 - CASSLLGTGELFF TGTGCCAGCAGCTTGTTGGGGACCGGGGAGCTGTTTTTT
- TRBJ1-2 TRBV28 - CASSLWQGGKSYGYTF TGTGCCAGCAGTTTATGGCAGGGCGGTAAGAGCTATGGCTACACCTTC
few TRBJ2-3 TRBV29-1 - CSVEDGFGADTQYF TGCAGCGTTGAAGATGGGTTTGGGGCAGATACGCAGTATTTT